This TCR beta chain is from a study of blood T cell repertoires in COVID-19. Clones were sequenced by immunoSEQ multiplex PCR, and TCRdb holds only the in-frame ones, with some missing. The sample lists about 160,000 clones, about 83% occurring once. The sample was peripheral blood. This TCR was sampled from a man aged 55 to 70 with acute or convalescent COVID-19.

CDR3 in amino acids: CASSLNQGVGSYNEQFF. The DNA for the CDR3 is TGTGCCAGCAGCTTAAATCAAGGGGTGGGGTCCTACAATGAGCAGTTCTTC. This chain joins TRBV11-2 and TRBJ2-1, with D possibly being TRBD1 (5 bases). This CDR3 comprises 17 residues. Deletions cut 2 bases from V and 1 base from J, with 15 bases between. Per germline, CDR1 SGHAT and CDR2 FQNNGV.